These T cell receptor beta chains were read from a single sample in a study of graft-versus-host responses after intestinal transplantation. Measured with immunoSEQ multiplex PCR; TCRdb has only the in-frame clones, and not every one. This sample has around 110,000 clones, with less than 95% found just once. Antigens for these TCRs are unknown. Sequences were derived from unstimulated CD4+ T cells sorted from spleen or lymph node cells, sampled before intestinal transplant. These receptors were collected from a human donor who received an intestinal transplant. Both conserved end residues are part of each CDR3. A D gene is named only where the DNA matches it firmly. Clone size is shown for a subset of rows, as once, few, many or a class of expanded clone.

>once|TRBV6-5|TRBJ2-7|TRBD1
CASSYADRVGYEQYF
TGTGCCAGCAGTTACGCGGACAGGGTGGGCTACGAGCAGTACTTC
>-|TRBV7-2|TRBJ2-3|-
CASSLVWTSTDTQYF
TGTGCCAGCAGCTTAGTGTGGACTTCCACAGATACGCAGTATTTT
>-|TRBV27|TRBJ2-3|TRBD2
CASSLAVTFTDTQYF
TGTGCCAGCAGTCTAGCGGTTACATTCACAGATACGCAGTATTTT
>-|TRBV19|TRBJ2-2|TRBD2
CASRLTSGMSNTGELFF
TGTGCCAGTAGGTTGACTAGCGGGATGAGCAACACCGGGGAGCTGTTTTTT
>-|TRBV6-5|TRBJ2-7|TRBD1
CASSYSGQGDYEQYF
TGTGCCAGCAGTTACTCGGGACAGGGTGACTACGAGCAGTACTTC
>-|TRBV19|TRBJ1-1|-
CASSIDSRSSAFF
TGTGCCAGTAGTATAGATTCAAGGAGTAGTGCTTTCTTT
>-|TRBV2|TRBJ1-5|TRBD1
CASSHRDRESSNQPQHF
TGTGCCAGCAGCCACCGGGACAGGGAGAGTAGCAATCAGCCCCAGCATTTT
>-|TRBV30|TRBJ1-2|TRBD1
CAWRRYHSGGAGYGYTF
TGTGCCTGGAGGCGATATCATTCAGGGGGCGCTGGCTATGGCTACACCTTC
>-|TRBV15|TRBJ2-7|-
CATSRMAGGRVYEQYF
TGCGCCACCAGCCGAATGGCAGGGGGGCGCGTCTACGAGCAGTACTTC
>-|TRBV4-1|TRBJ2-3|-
CASSQDKVAVPAHSTDTQYF
TGCGCCAGCAGCCAAGATAAGGTGGCGGTGCCAGCCCATAGCACAGATACGCAGTATTTT
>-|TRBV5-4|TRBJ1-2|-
CASSLDSRGSLYGYTF
TGTGCCAGCAGCTTGGATTCAAGGGGATCACTCTATGGCTACACCTTC
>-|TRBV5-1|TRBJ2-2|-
CASSLGQAVTGELFF
TGCGCCAGCAGCTTGGGGCAAGCGGTCACCGGGGAGCTGTTTTTT
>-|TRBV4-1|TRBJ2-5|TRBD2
CASSQALAGEIVQETQYF
TGCGCCAGCAGCCAAGCGCTAGCGGGAGAGATTGTCCAAGAGACCCAGTACTTC
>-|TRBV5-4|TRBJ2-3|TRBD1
CASSFGDRVSTDTQYF
TGTGCCAGCAGCTTCGGCGACAGGGTTAGCACAGATACGCAGTATTTT
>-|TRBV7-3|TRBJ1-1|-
CASSPPGGREAFF
TGTGCCAGCAGCCCGCCGGGGGGCAGAGAAGCTTTCTTT
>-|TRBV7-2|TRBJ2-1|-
CASSLNWLRGNEQFF
TGTGCCAGCAGCTTAAATTGGCTCCGGGGAAATGAGCAGTTCTTC
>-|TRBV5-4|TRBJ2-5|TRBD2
CASSLGPGTSGETQYF
TGTGCCAGCAGCTTGGGACCCGGGACTAGCGGAGAGACCCAGTACTTC
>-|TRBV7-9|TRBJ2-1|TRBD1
CASSLEGDPTGARNEQFF
TGTGCCAGCAGCTTAGAGGGGGACCCGACAGGGGCCCGCAATGAGCAGTTCTTC
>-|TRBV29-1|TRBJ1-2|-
CSVAEGLGYGYTF
TGCAGCGTTGCGGAGGGATTAGGATATGGCTACACCTTC
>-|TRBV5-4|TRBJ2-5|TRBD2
CASSSGLAGGQETQYF
TGTGCCAGCAGCTCGGGACTAGCGGGGGGCCAAGAGACCCAGTACTTC
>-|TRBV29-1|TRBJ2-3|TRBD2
CSVAGGDTQYF
TGCAGCGTCGCGGGGGGGGATACGCAGTATTTT
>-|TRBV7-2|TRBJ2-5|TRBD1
CASSYGPTGTVETQYF
TGTGCCAGCAGCTATGGCCCAACCGGGACAGTAGAGACCCAGTACTTC
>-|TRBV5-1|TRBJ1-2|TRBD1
CASSLGDSPYSYGYTF
TGCGCCAGCAGCTTGGGGGACAGCCCTTATTCTTATGGCTACACCTTC
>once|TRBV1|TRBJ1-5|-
CTSSVRDRVKIGSNQPQHF
TGCACCAGCAGCGTCCGGGACAGGGTAAAAATTGGTAGCAATCAGCCCCAGCATTTT
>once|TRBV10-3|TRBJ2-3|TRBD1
CAIGTGTDTQYF
TGTGCCATCGGGACAGGCACAGATACGCAGTATTTT
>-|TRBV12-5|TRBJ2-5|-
CASGSNTDYQETQYF
TGTGCTAGTGGCTCAAATACGGACTACCAAGAGACCCAGTACTTC
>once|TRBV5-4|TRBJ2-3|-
CASSLAGASADTQYF
TGTGCCAGCAGCTTGGCTGGGGCATCTGCAGATACGCAGTATTTT
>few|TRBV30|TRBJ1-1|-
CAWKIEAVLGEAFF
TGTGCCTGGAAGATCGAAGCGGTGCTGGGGGAAGCTTTCTTT
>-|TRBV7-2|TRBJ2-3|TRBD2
CASSGTSRHDTQYF
TGTGCCAGCAGCGGGACTAGCCGGCACGATACGCAGTATTTT
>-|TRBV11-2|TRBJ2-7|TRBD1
CASSEGGSSWNEQYF
TGTGCCAGCAGTGAAGGGGGCTCCTCGTGGAACGAGCAGTACTTC
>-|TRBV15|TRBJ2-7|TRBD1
CATSKGASYEQYF
TGTGCCACCAGCAAGGGGGCCTCCTACGAGCAGTACTTC
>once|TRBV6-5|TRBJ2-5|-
CASSSYSALETQYF
TGTGCCAGCAGTTCTTACAGTGCCCTAGAGACCCAGTACTTC
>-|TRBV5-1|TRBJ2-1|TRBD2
CASSLASGNYNEQFF
TGCGCCAGCAGCTTGGCTAGCGGGAACTACAATGAGCAGTTCTTC